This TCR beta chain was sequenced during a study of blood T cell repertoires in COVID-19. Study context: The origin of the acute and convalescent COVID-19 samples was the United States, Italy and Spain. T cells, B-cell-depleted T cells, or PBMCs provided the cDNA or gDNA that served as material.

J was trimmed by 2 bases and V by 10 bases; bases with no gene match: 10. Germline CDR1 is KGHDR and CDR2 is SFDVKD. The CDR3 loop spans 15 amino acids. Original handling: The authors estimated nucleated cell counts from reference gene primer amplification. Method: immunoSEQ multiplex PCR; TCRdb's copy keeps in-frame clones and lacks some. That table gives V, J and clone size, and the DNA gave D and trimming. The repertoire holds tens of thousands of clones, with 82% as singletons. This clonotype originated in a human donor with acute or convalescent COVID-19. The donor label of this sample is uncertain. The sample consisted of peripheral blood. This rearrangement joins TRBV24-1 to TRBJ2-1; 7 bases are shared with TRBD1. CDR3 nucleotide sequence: TGTGCCACAGAATCCGGGACAGCAGCCTACAATGAGCAGTTCTTC. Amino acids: CATESGTAAYNEQFF.